The 5 T cell receptor beta chains below all came from one sample that was sequenced in a study of CD8 T cells in ankylosing spondylitis. TCRdb re-analysed the 5' RACE reads in MiXCR, keeping a single row per CDR3 protein. The top ten hold about 8.1% of the sample, which has 45,000 to 65,000 distinct CDR3 sequences, approximately 8% seen once. Material for sequencing was blood, either unsorted or a sorted T cell fraction (not recorded which). These receptors were collected from a female donor with ankylosing spondylitis or in good health (not recorded which).

This clonotype was counted at least ten times. The genes are TRBV10-3 and TRBJ1-5; TRBD1 matches 7 bases. With 3 bases clipped from V and 4 bases from J, the junction kept 6 bases outside the gene matches. Per the germline V gene, CDR1 is ENHRY and CDR2 is SYGVKD. This CDR3 is 15 amino acids long. The CDR3 spells CAISDGTAANQPQHF. The CDR3 bases are TGTGCCATCAGTGATGGGACAGCCGCAAATCAGCCCCAGCATTTT.

The gene calls are TRBV18 and TRBJ2-3, with D perhaps matching TRBD2 (6 bases). Deletions cut 3 bases from V and 5 bases from J, with 9 bases between. This CDR3 region has 13 residues. CDR1 and CDR2 (germline): KGHSH, LQKENI. CDR3 amino acids: CASSPGGQDTQYF. Here the CDR3 DNA reads TGTGCCAGCTCACCGGGGGGTCAAGATACGCAGTATTTT.

This clonotype was seen ten or more times. The DNA of the CDR3 is TGTGCCACCAGTGATCCCAGGGGTAATGGCTACACCTTC. It yields the protein CATSDPRGNGYTF. This chain joins TRBV24-1 and TRBJ1-2; TRBD1 might be the D (6 bases). V was clipped by 3 bases and J by 6 bases, with 10 bases between them. The CDR3 consists of 13 residues. CDR1 is KGHDR, CDR2 SFDVKD, per germline.

This clonotype was recorded many times. V and J are TRBV20-1 and TRBJ1-1; D is undetermined. The V end lost 3 bases, the J end lost 1 base, and 9 bases lay between the germline ends. The CDR3 sequence is 13 residues long. CDR1 and CDR2 (germline): DFQATT, SNEGSKA (reference sequence). The CDR3 region is CSASPGKNTEAFF. CDR3 nucleotide sequence: TGCAGTGCTAGTCCCGGGAAGAACACTGAAGCTTTCTTT.

In this sample, this clonotype turned up once. This clone may be a read error of a much larger clone one base away. V and J are TRBV7-9 and TRBJ1-1, with D maybe TRBD1 (5 bases). V lost 2 bases to trimming and J lost 0 bases, with 7 bases between them. This CDR3 is 14 amino acids long. Germline lookup yields CDR1 SEHNR and CDR2 FQNEAQ (reference sequence). CDR3 sequence: CASSLRGMNTEAFF. The CDR3 coding sequence is TGTGCCAGCAGCTTAAGGGGCATGAACACTGAAGCTTTCTTT.